The next 14 T cell receptor beta chains were all read from a single sample in a study of Ad26.COV2.S vaccination and SARS-CoV-2 variants. Data came from immunoSEQ multiplex PCR; TCRdb stores just in-frame clones and leaves some out. Of over 400,000 clones in the sample, about 90% were seen once. Treatment specified: around 19 received Ad26.COV2.S at low or high dose, single or two shots; 5 received placebo; per-sample allocation not given. Specimens were obtained on day 63 following the first vaccine or placebo injection. The sample was peripheral blood, taken in a trial of Ad26.COV2.S vaccine versus placebo. Receptor source: a person between 18 and 59 years old who received the Ad26.COV2.S COVID-19 vaccine or a placebo.

With regard to this clone: Other DNA sequences from this sample encode an identical CDR3 as well. The rearrangement joins TRBV5-4 to TRBJ2-7, with 8 bases identical to TRBD2. CDR3 length: 14 amino acids. The trim removed 1 base at V and 0 bases at J, leaving 0 bases unmatched. Germline V gives CDR1 SGHNT, CDR2 YYREEE (reference sequence). As DNA, the CDR3 is TGTGCCAGCAGCTTGCGGGGGGGCTCCTACGAGCAGTACTTC. It encodes CASSLRGGSYEQYF.

V and J are TRBV28 and TRBJ2-1; 7 positions match TRBD2. Germline trimming cut 4 bases from V and 4 bases from J; bases unmatched to any gene: 34. Germline CDR1 MDHEN, CDR2 SYDVKM. This CDR3 has 24 residues. As DNA, the CDR3 is TGTGCCAGCAGTTCCCAGACTAGTGTCTCGGCTCGGGGTTGGGCGGCTAGCGGATACAATGAGCAGTTCTTC. This encodes CASSSQTSVSARGWAASGYNEQFF. Full variable domain (missing parts from reference TRBV28 and TRBJ2-1): DVKVTQSSRYLVKRTGEKVFLECVQDMDHENMFWYRQDPGLGLRLIYFSYDVKMKEKGDIPEGYSVSREKKERFSLILESASTNQTSMYLCASSSQTSVSARGWAASGYNEQFFGPGTRLTVL.

This clone was detected once. The chain links TRBV7-2 to TRBJ2-2; 7 nucleotides match TRBD2. Germline V gene sequence: CDR1 SGHTA, CDR2 FQGNSA. The CDR3 sequence is 18 residues long. J was trimmed by 4 bases and V by 5 bases; bases with no gene match: 16. CDR3 sequence: CASSPLKFYGEGTGELFF. DNA of the CDR3: TGTGCCAGCAGCCCCTTGAAATTTTACGGGGAGGGCACCGGGGAGCTGTTTTTT.

This rearrangement joins TRBV6-6 to TRBJ2-2; 10 bases fit TRBD1. The CDR3 totals 16 residues. V was pared by 7 bases and J by 3 bases, with 8 bases of the junction left unmatched. CDR1 is MNHNY, CDR2 SVGAGI, per germline (reference sequence). The CDR3 region is CASTQFGTGDTGELFF. The DNA of the CDR3 is TGTGCCAGCACCCAGTTCGGGACAGGGGACACCGGGGAGCTGTTTTTT.

The V and J genes are TRBV19 and TRBJ2-4; D may be TRBD2 (6 bases). Trimming took off 1 base at V and 0 bases at J, with 19 bases between the two ends. The CDR3 consists of 19 residues. CDR1 is LNHDA, CDR2 SQIVND, per germline (reference sequence). CDR3 nucleotides: TGTGCCAGTAGTATAGGGAAAAGGGCGGGGATCTTAGCCAAAAACATTCAGTACTTC. Amino acid sequence: CASSIGKRAGILAKNIQYF. Using reference TRBV19 and TRBJ2-4 for the parts outside the CDR3, the full variable domain is DGGITQSPKYLFRKEGQNVTLSCEQNLNHDAMYWYRQDPGQGLRLIYYSQIVNDFQKGDIAEGYSVSREKKESFPLTVTSAQKNPTAFYLCASSIGKRAGILAKNIQYFGAGTRLSVL.

The rearrangement links TRBV27 to TRBJ1-1; D remains ambiguous. From germline, CDR1 is MNHEY and CDR2 SMNVEV (reference sequence). The CDR3 has 13 amino acids. Trimming stripped 6 bases from V and 0 bases from J, with 8 bases between. This CDR3 reads CASRAGVNTEAFF. The CDR3 nucleotides are TGTGCCAGCAGGGCGGGAGTGAACACTGAAGCTTTCTTT.

The rearrangement links TRBV9 to TRBJ2-7, with 7 bases fitting TRBD1. Germline V lookup: CDR1 SGDLS, CDR2 YYNGEE. V lost 4 bases and J lost 9; bases outside the gene matches: 16. This CDR3 spans 15 amino acids. CDR3 region: CASSLRTGYPHTQYF. CDR3 coding DNA: TGTGCCAGCAGCCTCCGGACAGGTTATCCCCACACGCAGTACTTC.

This chain uses TRBV7-8 with TRBJ2-7; 9 nucleotides match TRBD1. In germline, CDR1 is SGHVS, CDR2 FQNEAQ. V shed 1 base and J 2 bases; nucleotides not matched to a gene: 6. This CDR3 has 16 amino acids. For the CDR3, the DNA is TGTGCCAGCAGCTTAGACGGACAGGGGCAGACCTACGAGCAGTACTTC. Residues: CASSLDGQGQTYEQYF.

The chain employs TRBV18 and TRBJ2-7, with D tentatively TRBD1 (5 bases). V lost 0 bases and J lost 0, with 6 bases in between. The germline V gene encodes CDR1 KGHSH and CDR2 LQKENI. CDR3 length: 14 amino acids. This CDR3 reads CASSPPGPSYEQYF. CDR3 nucleotides: TGTGCCAGCTCACCACCGGGGCCCTCCTACGAGCAGTACTTC.

The chain is built from TRBV2 and TRBJ2-6; no clear D. V lost 11 bases and J 3 bases, leaving 11 bases between the germline ends. The CDR3 covers 13 residues. The V gene's germline CDR1 is SNHLY and CDR2 FYNNEI. This CDR3 is CAASGYGANVLTF. The CDR3 DNA sequence: TGTGCCGCCTCTGGGTATGGGGCCAACGTCCTGACTTTC.

The rearrangement joins TRBV7-9 to TRBJ2-3, with D hard to call. V shed 5 bases and J shed 6 bases, with 12 bases lying between them. Germline lookup yields CDR1 SEHNR and CDR2 FQNEAQ (reference sequence). CDR3 size: 13 residues. The CDR3 here is CASSPSSDDTQYF. CDR3 nucleotide sequence: TGTGCCAGCAGCCCCAGTTCCGACGATACGCAGTATTTT.

V and J are TRBV7-6 and TRBJ2-3; maybe TRBD2 (6 bases). Germline V gene sequence: CDR1 SGHVS, CDR2 FNYEAQ. This CDR3 comprises 14 residues. V was trimmed by 3 bases and J by 10 bases, leaving 17 bases between them. The CDR3 reads CASSLDTGGRAQYF. The CDR3 DNA is TGTGCCAGCAGCTTGGACACCGGGGGTAGGGCGCAGTATTTT.

The J gene is TRBJ2-7, the V gene TRBV29-1; D is undetermined. This CDR3 spans 13 amino acids. The V and J ends lost 5 bases and 3 bases respectively, with 14 bases between them. Germline-derived CDR1 and CDR2 are SQVTM and ANQGSEA. In DNA form, the CDR3 reads TGCAGCGTTCGCTTTCGGCTAAACTACGAGCAGTACTTC. Translated: CSVRFRLNYEQYF.

This sequence joins TRBV7-2 and TRBJ2-6; D is ambiguous. Germline V gene sequence: CDR1 SGHTA, CDR2 FQGNSA. Trimming took 5 bases from V and 0 from J, leaving 8 bases between them. CDR3 length equals 15 residues. CDR3 DNA: TGTGCCAGCAGCCCCTATAACTCTGGGGCCAACGTCCTGACTTTC. Protein: CASSPYNSGANVLTF. Drawing the rest from reference TRBV7-2 and TRBJ2-6, the complete variable domain is GAGVSQSPSNKVTEKGKDVELRCDPISGHTALYWYRQSLGQGLEFLIYFQGNSAPDKSGLPSDRFSAERTGGSVSTLTIQRTQQEDSAVYLCASSPYNSGANVLTFGAGSRLTVL.